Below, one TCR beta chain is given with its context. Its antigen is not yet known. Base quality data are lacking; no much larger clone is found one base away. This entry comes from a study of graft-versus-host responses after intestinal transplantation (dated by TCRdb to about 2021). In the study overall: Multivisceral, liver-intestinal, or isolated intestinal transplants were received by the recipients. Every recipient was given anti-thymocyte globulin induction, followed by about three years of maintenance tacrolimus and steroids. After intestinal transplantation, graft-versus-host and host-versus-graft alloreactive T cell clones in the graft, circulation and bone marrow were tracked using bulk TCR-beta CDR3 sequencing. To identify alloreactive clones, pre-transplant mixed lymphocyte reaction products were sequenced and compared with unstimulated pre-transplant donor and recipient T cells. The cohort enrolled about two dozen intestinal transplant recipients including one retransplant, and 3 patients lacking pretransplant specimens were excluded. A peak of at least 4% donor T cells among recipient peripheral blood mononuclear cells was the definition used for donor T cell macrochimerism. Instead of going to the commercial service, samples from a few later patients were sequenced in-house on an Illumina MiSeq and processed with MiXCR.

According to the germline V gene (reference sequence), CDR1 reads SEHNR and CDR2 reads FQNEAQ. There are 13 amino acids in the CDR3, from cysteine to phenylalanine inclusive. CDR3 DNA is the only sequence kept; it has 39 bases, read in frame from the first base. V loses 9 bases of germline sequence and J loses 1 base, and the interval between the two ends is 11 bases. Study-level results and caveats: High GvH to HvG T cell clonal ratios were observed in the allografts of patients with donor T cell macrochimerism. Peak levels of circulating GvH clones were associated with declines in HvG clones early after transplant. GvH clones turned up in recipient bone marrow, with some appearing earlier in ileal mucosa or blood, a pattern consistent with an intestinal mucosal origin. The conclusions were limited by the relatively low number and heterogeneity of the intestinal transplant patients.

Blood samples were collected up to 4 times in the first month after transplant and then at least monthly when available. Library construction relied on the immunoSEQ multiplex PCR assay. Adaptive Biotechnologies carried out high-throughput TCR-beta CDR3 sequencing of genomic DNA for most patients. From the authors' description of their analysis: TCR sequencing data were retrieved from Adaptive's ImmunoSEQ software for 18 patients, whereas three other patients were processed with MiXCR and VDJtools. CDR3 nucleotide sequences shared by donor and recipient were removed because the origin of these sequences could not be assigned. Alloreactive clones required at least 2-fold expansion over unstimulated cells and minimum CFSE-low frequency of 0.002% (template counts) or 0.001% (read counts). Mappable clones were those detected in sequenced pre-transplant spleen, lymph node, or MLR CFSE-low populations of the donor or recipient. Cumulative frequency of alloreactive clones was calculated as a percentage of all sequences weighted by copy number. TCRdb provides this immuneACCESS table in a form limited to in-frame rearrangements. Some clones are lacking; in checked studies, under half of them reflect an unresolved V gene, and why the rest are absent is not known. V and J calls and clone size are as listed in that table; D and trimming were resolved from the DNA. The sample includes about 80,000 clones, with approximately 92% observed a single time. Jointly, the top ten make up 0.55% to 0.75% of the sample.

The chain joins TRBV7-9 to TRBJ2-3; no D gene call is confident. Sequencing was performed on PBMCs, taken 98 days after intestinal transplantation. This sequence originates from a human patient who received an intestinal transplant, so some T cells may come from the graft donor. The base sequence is TGTGCCAGGGTGAGACTTCGCACAGATACGCAGTATTTT. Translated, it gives CARVRLRTDTQYF.